This T cell receptor beta chain was observed in a study of cytomegalovirus exposure and HLA in healthy donors (dated by TCRdb to about 2017). Notes on the research overall: According to an earlier analysis of around 600 of the donors, roughly 180 million T cells yielded roughly 110 million unique TCR beta sequences and roughly 280 Gb of sequence data. In the later analysis, no new phenotypic data were used to find candidate immune exposures; instead, reliance was placed on TCR beta sequences and their occurrence across donors. The study combined high-throughput TCR immunosequencing, statistical association of individual TCRs with disease status, and machine learning to predict cytomegalovirus infection status. The genetic ancestry cluster associated with self-reported Caucasian donors included about 81% of the 398 genotyped donors. In addition to the first cohort of several hundred subjects, a separate validation cohort of approximately 130 different subjects was used. Genome-wide SNP genotypes for about 65% of the roughly 700 donors were used in a later genetic analysis, which treated that subset as a discovery cohort. Donor age, sex, ethnicity and CMV serostatus were collected together with the repertoire data. All discovery cohort repertoires had been generated using a single sequencing platform. Both class I and class II loci were covered by HLA typing, at four-digit resolution. A later analysis re-analyzed previously published TCR beta repertoires from 550 to 700 donors and added high-resolution HLA genotyping to study TCR occurrence patterns. The number of typed donors differed by locus: about 629-630 for A, B, C, DRB1 and DQB1; 500 to 550 for DQA1; fewer than 610 for DPA1; and about 470 for DPB1. In an earlier analysis of roughly 540 of the donors, high-throughput TCR beta sequencing was used to judge whether each TCR beta V gene segment behaved as functional or pseudogenic. About 300 gigabases of sequencing data and around 87 million unique TCR sequences were included in an early release covering several hundred HLA-typed donors. The study was designed to test whether signatures of past pathogen exposure could be identified by cataloging public T cell receptors. Roughly five DR-DQ haplotypes were treated as single units for association and clustering because of strong linkage in the cohort. Among 398 genotyped donors of the cohort, an average of about 240,000 unique TCR beta nucleotide sequences were sequenced per donor, around 20% of them non-productive. The study used immunosequencing to profile the T cell repertoires of several hundred subjects and linked those repertoires to cytomegalovirus serostatus. Study-wide conclusions, independent of this receptor: Because HLA typing was missing for some donors at each locus, association tests included only the typed subset. In both the original and validation cohorts, the classifier was reported to diagnose cytomegalovirus status with high specificity and sensitivity. A later genetic analysis associated a missense DCLRE1C variant with V-gene and J-gene trimming of TCR beta chains, and an independent cohort replicated the association. In vitro tests confirmed that a few of the cytomegalovirus-associated TCR beta chains recognize cytomegalovirus antigens. When HLA alleles, especially DR and DQ, strongly co-occurred, TCR associations were difficult to assign to individual alleles. The authors suggested that the approach could potentially be extended to other disease states and immunological phenotypes. Immune exposure information for the cohort was limited to CMV serostatus. A later analysis found that TCR association rates varied across HLA loci, with DRB1 alleles showing the most associated TCRs and HLA-C alleles the fewest. Broadly in line with IMGT annotations, most TCR beta V segments showed up in productive rearrangements about 87% or about 30% of the time in an earlier analysis of around 550 of the donors. The sequencing pipeline was judged likely to have produced a cluster of highly shared sequence variants as a technical artifact. Most CMV-associated TCR beta chains appeared to be HLA-restricted in a later analysis, and the HLA associations seemed to be driven largely by CMV exposure. A total of 150 to 200 TCR beta chains were listed by the study as associated with cytomegalovirus. Compared with equally common non-associated chains, HLA-associated TCR beta chains in a later analysis were more clonally expanded and had lower generation probabilities. Some 15 rarely observed V segments, including chromosome 9 orphons, were excluded from the earlier analysis of several hundred of the donors because counts were too low. Presence/absence analyses assumed roughly uniform sequencing depth across donors, an assumption that may not hold. In this cohort, only TCR beta chains were sequenced, and detectable features were limited by the absence of alpha or paired-chain data. Correlated functional status among segregating V segments might reflect linkage disequilibrium, but an unknown experimental factor could not be ruled out. The 87-base-pair reads could not distinguish some IMGT-functional V segments, including TRBV6-2 and TRBV6-3, so those segments were excluded. According to a later genetic analysis, donors in an Asian-associated ancestry cluster had fewer N-insertions in productive TCRs than the approximately 630-donor mean. According to a later analysis, parvovirus B19, influenza, CMV and Epstein-Barr virus appeared linked to several top co-occurrence clusters. Most TCR sequences were observed very rarely across donors, whereas some public TCRs were present in many individuals. A further reported finding was that TCR beta sequences accurately predicted the HLA-A and HLA-B alleles for most subjects in the first cohort. A later analysis associated around 16,000 TCR beta sequences with specific HLA alleles at a false discovery rate of 0.05.

Receptor amplification or capture employed the immunoSEQ multiplex PCR assay. For the multiplex PCR, a mixture combining 60 forward primers for TCR Vbeta segments and 13 reverse primers for TCR Jbeta segments was used. The CDR3 region of rearranged TCR beta genes was amplified from genomic DNA with a multiplex PCR assay. Amplified TCR beta libraries were sequenced as 87-base-pair reads on the Illumina HiSeq System. The original pipeline was this. In a later analysis, some 80 million unique TCR beta chains were counted across the 650 to 750 repertoires, and roughly 11 million of these chains were shared by at least two donors. Raw reads were error-corrected and collapsed into unique sequences by a nearest-neighbor algorithm in which closely related sequences were merged to remove PCR and sequencing errors. To assign V, D and J gene segments, CDR3 sequences were aligned to IMGT reference sequences. Each retained sequence needed at least a six-nucleotide match to both a V gene segment and a J gene segment. A rearrangement counted as productive if the CDR3 had no stop codons and remained in frame with V and J, and every other rearrangement counted as non-productive. CDR3 was defined by IMGT convention, running from the second conserved V-encoded cysteine to the conserved J-encoded phenylalanine. The earlier analysis of about 500 of the donors excluded sequences that lacked an unambiguous match to a single V gene segment. In an earlier analysis of 587 of the donors, V segments were called functional above 56.7% productive rearrangements and were called segregating when the between-donor standard deviation exceeded 5%. A statistical classification framework was built to diagnose cytomegalovirus status from the catalog of TCR beta chain sequences. In a later analysis, TCR nucleotide sequences were compared against IMGT/GENE-DB human TR gene sequences so that V and J genes could be assigned. In a later analysis, CDR3 sequences and most-parsimonious VDJ recombination scenarios were assigned using the TCRdist pipeline. A later analysis defined each TCR beta chain by its CDR3 amino acid sequence plus V-gene family, and excluded reads lacking a unique V-gene family. To address suspected cross-contamination and a sequencing artifact, a later analysis removed roughly 640 highly shared, low-generation-probability nucleotide sequences. A later analysis calculated a clonal expansion index for each public chain from normalized within-repertoire ranks of inferred template counts. In a later analysis, generation probabilities were computed with a VDJ recombination model fitted to out-of-frame rearrangements, and the resulting probabilities were checked against IGoR. A later analysis scored TCR-TCR, TCR-HLA and TCR-CMV co-occurrence with hypergeometric tests, applying a repertoire-size bias correction to TCR pairs. False discovery rates were estimated in a later analysis by permuting HLA or CMV assignments 20 times. A later analysis grouped co-occurring TCRs with DBSCAN, adding TCRdist sequence similarity when clustering within HLA-allele-positive subsets. For co-occurrence clustering, repertoires with fewer than 30,000 or more than 120,000 public chains were excluded, along with about five repertoires with anomalous nucleotide sharing. TCRdb re-hosts the immuneACCESS table, in-frame sequences only. Its copies lack some clones; in the studies checked, an unresolved V gene accounts for under half of them, and the cause for the rest is not known. V, J and clone size reflect that table, while D and trimming were determined from the DNA. The sample table contains over 130,000 clones; only one count was recorded for approximately 76% of them. Jointly, the top ten make up less than 2% of the sample.

The cohort consisted of 666 healthy bone marrow donors. Cohort members were all nominally healthy when sampled, although unrecorded immune exposures were likely present. The donor was CMV seronegative and was included in the group of 352 seronegative cohort members. A peripheral blood sample was provided by each donor, and peripheral blood mononuclear cells were used for TCR beta sequencing. The Qiagen DNeasy Blood Extraction Kit was used to extract genomic DNA from the blood cell samples. As regards this clone: What this receptor recognizes is not known. No base-level quality is on record; no much larger clone is a single base apart.

From the cysteine up to the phenylalanine, the CDR3 has a length of 13 residues. The read is trimmed to its CDR3 DNA, 39 bases read in frame from base 1. A distance of 15 bases separates the germline ends of V and J, which lose 3 bases and 12 bases respectively. Sequences MNHNS (CDR1) and SASEGT (CDR2) are obtained from the germline V gene. Specimen: PBMCs. Recombination linked TRBV6-1 to TRBJ1-5, with an unclear D gene assignment. This sequence originates from a man aged 40-55 years in good health and CMV-seronegative. At the DNA level, the sequence is TGTGCCAGCAGTGATCGGGGATTTCTAGTCCAGCATTTT. Protein translation: CASSDRGFLVQHF.